This T cell receptor (beta chain) emerged from a study of T-cell memory formation after mild COVID-19. Study conclusions and caveats: Whereas later expanders leaned CD4+, clones contracting day 15 to 85 showed a balanced CD4/CD8 makeup.

A few counts support this clonotype. The antigen is not known. The CDR3 consists of 12 residues. Per germline, CDR1 MNHEY and CDR2 SVGEGT. Trimming removed 2 bases at V and 2 bases at J, with 4 bases between. TCRdb redid the calling of the 5' RACE reads with MiXCR, one entry per CDR3 protein. This sample has roughly 150,000 distinct CDR3 sequences, with roughly 14% found just once. The sequence was collected from an adult woman who had mild COVID-19 (a few samples of this study predate the infection). Cell type and time point are not known. V is TRBV6-2 or TRBV6-3 and J is TRBJ2-7; D not resolved. Sequencing was performed on PBMCs or a T cell subset sorted from them (not recorded which). The CDR3 region has the DNA TGTGCCAGCAGTTACACCCCCTACGAGCAGTACTTC. Encoded protein: CASSYTPYEQYF.